Listed below are T cell receptor beta chains from one sample, sequenced in a study of cytomegalovirus exposure and HLA in healthy donors. Sequenced by immunoSEQ multiplex PCR; TCRdb stores in-frame clones only, minus some. The sample holds about 160,000 clones; 82% are singletons and the top ten take about 11%. The sequenced sample was PBMCs. These receptors came from a man between 45 and 60 years old in good health and CMV-seropositive. CDR3s include the opening cysteine and the closing phenylalanine or tryptophan. The order of the fields is CDR3 DNA, CDR3 protein, J gene, clone size, D gene, V gene. The D gene is left open where the match is weak. Not every row has a clone size; where given, it reads once, few, many or a size class.

TGTGCCATCGACTACCGGGGATGGTGGCCGTCGAACACTGAAGCTTTCTTT | CAIDYRGWWPSNTEAFF | TRBJ1-1 | . | . | TRBV30
TGTGCCAGCAGCCCTAGCGGGAGTCCATTTCTGGTTCAGTACTTC | CASSPSGSPFLVQYF | TRBJ2-4 | . | TRBD2 | TRBV5-6
TGTGCCAGCAGCTTAGTCGGCGGGGCAGCCCACTACGAGCAGTACTTC | CASSLVGGAAHYEQYF | TRBJ2-7 | . | . | TRBV7-2
TGCGCCAGCAGCCAAGAGCCCACAGGGGACAGGGGGCGATCTAATGAAAAACTGTTTTTT | CASSQEPTGDRGRSNEKLFF | TRBJ1-4 | . | TRBD1 | TRBV4-3
TGTGCCACCACTCCGGGACAGGGGGCTTACGAGCAGTACTTC | CATTPGQGAYEQYF | TRBJ2-7 | . | TRBD1 | TRBV6-6
TGTGCCAGCTCACCAGTGGGGGCGGACACTGAAGCTTTCTTT | CASSPVGADTEAFF | TRBJ1-1 | . | . | TRBV18
TGCGCCAGCAGCCGAGAGGCAGGGACTTACACAGATACGCAGTATTTT | CASSREAGTYTDTQYF | TRBJ2-3 | . | . | TRBV4-3
TGTGCCAGCAGTTACGCGGGGGCCCCAAACTACGAGCAGTACTTC | CASSYAGAPNYEQYF | TRBJ2-7 | . | . | TRBV6-5
TGTGCCAGCAGCTTAACGTCAGGGGACACTGAAGCTTTCTTT | CASSLTSGDTEAFF | TRBJ1-1 | few | . | TRBV7-3
TGTGCCAGTAGCGAGAGGGGACAGGCTGCTTTCTTT | CASSERGQAAFF | TRBJ1-1 | . | TRBD1 | TRBV19
TGTGCCAGCAGCTACTGGACTAGCGGGCACGAGCAGTACTTC | CASSYWTSGHEQYF | TRBJ2-7 | . | TRBD2 | TRBV5-6
TGTGCCAGCAGTTTTGCAGGGCGGGAGACCCAGTACTTC | CASSFAGRETQYF | TRBJ2-5 | . | . | TRBV28
TGCGCCAGCAGCCAAGCTCAGGACATAAACACTGAAGCTTTCTTT | CASSQAQDINTEAFF | TRBJ1-1 | . | . | TRBV4-1
TGCGCCAGCAGCTTCGGGACAGGGGCAGGGTATAATTCACCCCTCCACTTT | CASSFGTGAGYNSPLHF | TRBJ1-6 | . | TRBD1 | TRBV5-1
TGCGCCAGCAGCTCTGACAGTAGAAGCTCCTACGAGCAGTACTTC | CASSSDSRSSYEQYF | TRBJ2-7 | . | . | TRBV5-1
TGTGCCAGCTCCCCGAGGGACATCAAAGGTGAGCAGTTCTTC | CASSPRDIKGEQFF | TRBJ2-1 | . | . | TRBV18
TGTGCCAGCAGCCCGCCAGGGCAAGACATTCAGTACTTC | CASSPPGQDIQYF | TRBJ2-4 | . | . | TRBV7-6
TGTGCCAGCAGCTTAGGGACCGGCGGGAGCTATGGCTACACCTTC | CASSLGTGGSYGYTF | TRBJ1-2 | . | . | TRBV11-2
TGTGCCAGCAGCTTTCTCTCAGGCGAGACCCAGTACTTC | CASSFLSGETQYF | TRBJ2-5 | once | . | TRBV7-2
TGTGCCAGCAGTGTTAGCAGGGTAAACTTCTATGGCTACACCTTC | CASSVSRVNFYGYTF | TRBJ1-2 | . | . | TRBV28
TGTGCCAGCAGCCAGGGACAGGGCCCCTACAATGAGCAGTTCTTC | CASSQGQGPYNEQFF | TRBJ2-1 | . | TRBD1 | TRBV14
TGTGCCAGCAGTCTTAGCCAGGGGACCGAGGAGACCCAGTACTTC | CASSLSQGTEETQYF | TRBJ2-5 | . | . | TRBV7-6
TGCAGCGTTGAAGATAACTCTCCTGGCAGGGGTTACGAGCAGTACTTC | CSVEDNSPGRGYEQYF | TRBJ2-7 | . | . | TRBV29-1
TGTGCCTGCCCGCGGAGCGGGAGCTACAATGAGCAGTTCTTC | CACPRSGSYNEQFF | TRBJ2-1 | . | TRBD2 | TRBV30
TGTGCCAGCAGCTTACGTCTGAACACTGAAGCTTTCTTT | CASSLRLNTEAFF | TRBJ1-1 | . | . | TRBV7-9
TGTGCCAGCAGCCCCCGACTAGCGGGAGCGGGGAATGAGCAGTTCTTC | CASSPRLAGAGNEQFF | TRBJ2-1 | . | TRBD2 | TRBV11-2
TGCAGCGTTGATGGACAGGCACCTAATGAAAAACTGTTTTTT | CSVDGQAPNEKLFF | TRBJ1-4 | . | TRBD1 | TRBV29-1
TGTGCCAGCAGCTTAGCGAACAGGGGAAGCACTGAAGCTTTCTTT | CASSLANRGSTEAFF | TRBJ1-1 | . | TRBD1 | TRBV7-2
TGCGCCAGCAGCCCATCGGGTGCAACTAATGAAAAACTGTTTTTT | CASSPSGATNEKLFF | TRBJ1-4 | . | . | TRBV5-1
TGCGCCAGCAGCTTACTCCTCGGGACAGATGATGGCTACACCTTC | CASSLLLGTDDGYTF | TRBJ1-2 | . | TRBD1 | TRBV5-1
TGTGCCAGCCGCACGAGGAGTCTCAACATTCAGTACTTC | CASRTRSLNIQYF | TRBJ2-4 | . | . | TRBV6-6
TGTGCCAGCAGCCTAACCGTAGGGGGGGCCAGCTCCTACAATGAGCAGTTCTTC | CASSLTVGGASSYNEQFF | TRBJ2-1 | once | . | TRBV5-4